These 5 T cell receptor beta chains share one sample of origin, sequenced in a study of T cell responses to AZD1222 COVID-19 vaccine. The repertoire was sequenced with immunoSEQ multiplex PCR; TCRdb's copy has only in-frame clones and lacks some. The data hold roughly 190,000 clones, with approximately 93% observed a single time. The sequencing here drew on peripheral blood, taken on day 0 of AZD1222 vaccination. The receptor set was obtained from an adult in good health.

DNA of the CDR3: TGTGCCAGCAGTGACGCTTCGGGGGGCACTGAAGCTTTCTTT. This encodes CASSDASGGTEAFF. The genes are TRBV6-1 and TRBJ1-1; TRBD1 might be the D (5 bases). The CDR3 runs to 14 residues. Looked up from germline, CDR1 is MNHNS and CDR2 is SASEGT. The V gene lost 3 bases and the J gene lost 4 bases, with 12 bases spanning the gap.

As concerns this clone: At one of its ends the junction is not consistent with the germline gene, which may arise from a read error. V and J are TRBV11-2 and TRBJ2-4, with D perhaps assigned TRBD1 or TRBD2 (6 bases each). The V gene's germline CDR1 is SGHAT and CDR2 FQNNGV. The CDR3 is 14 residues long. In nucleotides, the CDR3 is TGTGCCAGCACCGAAACTATCGGGACACCGGGACTTAACTTC. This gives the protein CASTETIGTPGLNF.

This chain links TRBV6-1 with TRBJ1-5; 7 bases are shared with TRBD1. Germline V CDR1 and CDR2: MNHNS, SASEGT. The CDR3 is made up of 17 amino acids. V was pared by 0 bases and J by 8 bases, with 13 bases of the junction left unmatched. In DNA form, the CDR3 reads TGTGCCAGCAGTGAAGCGTACTGGACAGGCGAGTTGGAGCCCCAGCATTTT. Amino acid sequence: CASSEAYWTGELEPQHF.

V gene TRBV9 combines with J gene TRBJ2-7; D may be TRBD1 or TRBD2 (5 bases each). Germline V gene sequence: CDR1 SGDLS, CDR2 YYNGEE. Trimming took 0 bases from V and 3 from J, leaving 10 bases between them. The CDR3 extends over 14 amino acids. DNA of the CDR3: TGTGCCAGCAGCGTAGCCTGGGGGAGCTACGAGCAGTACTTC. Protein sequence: CASSVAWGSYEQYF. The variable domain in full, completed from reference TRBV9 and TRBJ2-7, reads DSGVTQTPKHLITATGQRVTLRCSPRSGDLSVYWYQQSLDQGLQFLIQYYNGEERAKGNILERFSAQQFPDLHSELNLSSLELGDSALYFCASSVAWGSYEQYFGPGTRLTVT.

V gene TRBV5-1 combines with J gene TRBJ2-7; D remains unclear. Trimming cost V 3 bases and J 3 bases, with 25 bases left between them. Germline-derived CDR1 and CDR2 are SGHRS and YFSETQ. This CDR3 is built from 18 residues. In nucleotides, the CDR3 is TGCGCCAGCAGCTCGGTCGAATTAGGGTCCGGCCCACTCTACGAGCAGTACTTC. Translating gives CASSSVELGSGPLYEQYF. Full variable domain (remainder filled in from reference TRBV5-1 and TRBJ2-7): KAGVTQTPRYLIKTRGQQVTLSCSPISGHRSVSWYQQTPGQGLQFLFEYFSETQRNKGNFPGRFSGRQFSNSRSEMNVSTLELGDSALYLCASSSVELGSGPLYEQYFGPGTRLTVT.